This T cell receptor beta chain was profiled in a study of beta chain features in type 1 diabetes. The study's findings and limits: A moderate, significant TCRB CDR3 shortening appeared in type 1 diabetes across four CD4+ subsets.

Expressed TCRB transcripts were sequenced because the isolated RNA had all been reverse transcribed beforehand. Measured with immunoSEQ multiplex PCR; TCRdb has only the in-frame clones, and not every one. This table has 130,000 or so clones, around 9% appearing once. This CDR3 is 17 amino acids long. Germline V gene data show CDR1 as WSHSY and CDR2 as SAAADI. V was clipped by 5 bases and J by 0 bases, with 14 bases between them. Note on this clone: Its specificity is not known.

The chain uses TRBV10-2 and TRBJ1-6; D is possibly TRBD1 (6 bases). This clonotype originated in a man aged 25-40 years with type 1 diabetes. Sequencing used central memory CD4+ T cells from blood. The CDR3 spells CASSYGQTSSYNSPLHF. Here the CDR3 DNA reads TGCGCCAGCAGTTACGGACAGACGAGCTCCTATAATTCACCCCTCCACTTT.